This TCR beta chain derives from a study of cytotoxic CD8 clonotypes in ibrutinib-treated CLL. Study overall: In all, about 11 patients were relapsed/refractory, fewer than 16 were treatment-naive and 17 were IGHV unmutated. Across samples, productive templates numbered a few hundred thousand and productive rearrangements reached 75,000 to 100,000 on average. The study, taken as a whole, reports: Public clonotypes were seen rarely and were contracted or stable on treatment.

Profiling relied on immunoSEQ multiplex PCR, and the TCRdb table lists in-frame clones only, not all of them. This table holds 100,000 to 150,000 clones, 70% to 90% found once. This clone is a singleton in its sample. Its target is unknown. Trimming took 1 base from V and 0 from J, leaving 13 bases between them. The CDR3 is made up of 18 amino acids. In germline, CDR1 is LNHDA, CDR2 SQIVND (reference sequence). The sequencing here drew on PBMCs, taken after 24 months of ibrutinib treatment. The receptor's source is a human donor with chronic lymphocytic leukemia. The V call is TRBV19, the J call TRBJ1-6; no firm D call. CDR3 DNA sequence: TGTGCCAGTAGTATAGGACTGGGAAAGAGCTCCTATAATTCACCCCTCCACTTT. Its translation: CASSIGLGKSSYNSPLHF.